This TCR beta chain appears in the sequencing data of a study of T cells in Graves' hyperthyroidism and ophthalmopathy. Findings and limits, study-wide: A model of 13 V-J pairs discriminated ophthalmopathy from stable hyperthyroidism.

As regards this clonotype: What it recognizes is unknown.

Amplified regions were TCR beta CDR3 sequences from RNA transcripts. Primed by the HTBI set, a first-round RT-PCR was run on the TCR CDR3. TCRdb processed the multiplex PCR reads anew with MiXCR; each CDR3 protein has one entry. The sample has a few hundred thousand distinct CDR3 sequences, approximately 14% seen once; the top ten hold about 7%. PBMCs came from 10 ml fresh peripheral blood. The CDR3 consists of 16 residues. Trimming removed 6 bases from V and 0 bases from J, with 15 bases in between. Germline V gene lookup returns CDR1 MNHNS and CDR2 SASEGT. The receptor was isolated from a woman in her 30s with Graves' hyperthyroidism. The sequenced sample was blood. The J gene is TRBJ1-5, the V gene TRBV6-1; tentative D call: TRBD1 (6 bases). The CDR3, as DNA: TGTGCCAGCAGCATCCGGGGGGGGCCTAGCAATCAGCCCCAGCATTTT. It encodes CASSIRGGPSNQPQHF.